Below, one T cell receptor beta chain is given with its context. Its antigen is unidentified. This table comes from immunoSEQ multiplex PCR, and its TCRdb copy is limited to in-frame clones, with some not included. The sample includes more than 45,000 clones, about 87% of them seen just once. The data were obtained in a study of pediatric ulcerative colitis. Broader study findings: Rectal repertoires separated controls, mild-moderate and acute severe colitis. Two rectal CDR3 clonotypes occurred in all ulcerative colitis patients.

Germline V gene data show CDR1 as MNHEY and CDR2 as SMNVEV (reference sequence). Trimming took off 5 bases at V and 1 base at J, with 18 bases between the two ends. The CDR3 has 17 amino acids. Control subjects, colonoscoped for suspected IBD, had macroscopically and histologically normal endoscopy. At colonoscopy, a blood sample was also collected. The genes are TRBV27 and TRBJ1-5; a possible D gene is TRBD1 (5 bases). This clonotype was obtained from a boy under 18 who was a control in a study of pediatric ulcerative colitis. Sample: blood. This chain's CDR3 is CASSPIQVYSSNQPQHF. DNA of the CDR3: TGTGCCAGCAGTCCTATACAGGTGTATTCGAGCAATCAGCCCCAGCATTTT.